This TCR beta chain was sequenced during a study of shared clonotypes between healthy human individuals. Notes on this clone: Other DNA sequences in the sample encode the same CDR3.

The authors ran the assay at deep level. Replicate sorted-subset PCRs were loaded with approximately 200 ng DNA, tens of thousands of T cell genomes. TCRdb keeps only in-frame clones here, not all; method: immunoSEQ multiplex PCR. The sample includes hundreds of thousands of clones, more than 70% of them seen just once. Adult donors, all healthy and HIV-negative, had no recent acute infections or vaccinations. A CD45RA+ naive subset and a CD45RA-negative memory subset were split from CD4+ cells. V dropped 4 bases and J dropped 3; count of bases not matched to a gene: 2. CDR3 length: 13 amino acids. Germline V lookup: CDR1 SQVTM, CDR2 ANQGSEA.

The origin of this receptor is a woman between 25 and 40 years old in good health. The sequencing sample was made of memory CD4+ T cells sorted from blood. Subset of the sample: CD45RA-negative fraction. The chain couples TRBV29-1 to TRBJ1-3; 8 bases align to TRBD1. The CDR3 DNA is TGCAGCGTTGGAGGGACAGGTGGAAACACCATATATTTT. Protein product: CSVGGTGGNTIYF.